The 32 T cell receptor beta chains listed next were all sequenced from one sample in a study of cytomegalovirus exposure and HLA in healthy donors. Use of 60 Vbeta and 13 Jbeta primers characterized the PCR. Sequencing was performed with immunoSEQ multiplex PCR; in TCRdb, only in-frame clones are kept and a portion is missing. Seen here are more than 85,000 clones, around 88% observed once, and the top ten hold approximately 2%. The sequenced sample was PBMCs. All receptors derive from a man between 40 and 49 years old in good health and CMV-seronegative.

CDR3 nucleotides: TGTGCCAGCAGCGGCTTAAAGGACAGGGGGTGGAATATAGCTGAAGCTTTCTTT. It is translated as CASSGLKDRGWNIAEAFF. The rearrangement links TRBV5-5 to TRBJ1-1; 10 nucleotides match TRBD1. V dropped 4 bases and J dropped 6; count of bases not matched to a gene: 18. The CDR3 has 18 residues. Per the germline V gene, CDR1 is SGHKS and CDR2 is YYEKEE (reference sequence).

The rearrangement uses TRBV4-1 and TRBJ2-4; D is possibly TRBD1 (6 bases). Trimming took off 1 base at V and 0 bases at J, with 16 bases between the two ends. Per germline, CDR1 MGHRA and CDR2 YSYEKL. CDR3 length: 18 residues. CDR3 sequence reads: CASSQGRGELLAKNIQYF. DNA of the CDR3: TGCGCCAGCAGCCAAGGCAGGGGAGAGTTACTAGCCAAAAACATTCAGTACTTC.

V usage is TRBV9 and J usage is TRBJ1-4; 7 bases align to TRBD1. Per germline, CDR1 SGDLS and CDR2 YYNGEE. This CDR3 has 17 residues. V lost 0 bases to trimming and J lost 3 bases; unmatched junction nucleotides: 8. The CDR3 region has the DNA TGTGCCAGCAGCGTAGACAGGGGAAGTCGAGCTAATGAAAAACTGTTTTTT. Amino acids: CASSVDRGSRANEKLFF.

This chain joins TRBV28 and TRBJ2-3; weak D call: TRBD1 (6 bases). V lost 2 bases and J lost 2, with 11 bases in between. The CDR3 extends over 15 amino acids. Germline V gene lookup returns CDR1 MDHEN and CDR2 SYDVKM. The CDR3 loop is CASSLGDTNTDTQYF. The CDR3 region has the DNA TGTGCCAGCAGTTTAGGGGACACCAACACAGATACGCAGTATTTT.

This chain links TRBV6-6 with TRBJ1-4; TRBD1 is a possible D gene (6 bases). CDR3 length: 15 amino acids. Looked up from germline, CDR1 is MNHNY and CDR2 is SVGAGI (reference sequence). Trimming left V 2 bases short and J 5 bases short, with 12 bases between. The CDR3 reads CASSYTGQRNEKLFF. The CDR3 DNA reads TGTGCCAGCAGTTACACTGGACAGCGAAATGAAAAACTGTTTTTT.

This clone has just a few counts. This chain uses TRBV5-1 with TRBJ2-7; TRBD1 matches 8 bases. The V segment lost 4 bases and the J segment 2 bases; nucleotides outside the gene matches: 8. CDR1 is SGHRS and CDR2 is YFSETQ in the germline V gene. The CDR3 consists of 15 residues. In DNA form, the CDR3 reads TGCGCCAGCAGCGCCAGGGGGCAGAACACCTACGAGCAGTACTTC. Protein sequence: CASSARGQNTYEQYF.

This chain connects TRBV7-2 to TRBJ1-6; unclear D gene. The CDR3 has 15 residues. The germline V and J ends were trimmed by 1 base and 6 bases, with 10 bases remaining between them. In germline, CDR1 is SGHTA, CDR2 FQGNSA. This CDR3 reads CASSLGGPANSPLHF. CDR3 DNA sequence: TGTGCCAGCAGCTTAGGAGGGCCGGCTAATTCACCCCTCCACTTT.

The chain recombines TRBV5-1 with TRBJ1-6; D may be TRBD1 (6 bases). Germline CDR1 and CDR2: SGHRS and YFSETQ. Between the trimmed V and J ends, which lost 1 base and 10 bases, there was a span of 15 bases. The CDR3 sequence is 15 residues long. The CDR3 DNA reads TGCGCCAGCAGCTTGAGGCGGGGGGCCGAATCACCCCTCCACTTT. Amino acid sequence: CASSLRRGAESPLHF.

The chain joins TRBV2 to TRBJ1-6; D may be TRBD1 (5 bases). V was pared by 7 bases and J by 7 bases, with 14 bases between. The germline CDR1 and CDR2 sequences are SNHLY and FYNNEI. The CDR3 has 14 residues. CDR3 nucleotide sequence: TGTGCCAGCACTAGCGGGACCCAGAATTCACCCCTCCACTTT. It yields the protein CASTSGTQNSPLHF.

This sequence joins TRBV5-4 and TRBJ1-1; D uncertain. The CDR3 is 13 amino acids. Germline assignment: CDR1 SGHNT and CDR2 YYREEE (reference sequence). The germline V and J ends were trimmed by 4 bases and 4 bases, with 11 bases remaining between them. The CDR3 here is CASSPSLGTEAFF. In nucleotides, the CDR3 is TGTGCCAGCAGCCCATCTCTAGGCACTGAAGCTTTCTTT.

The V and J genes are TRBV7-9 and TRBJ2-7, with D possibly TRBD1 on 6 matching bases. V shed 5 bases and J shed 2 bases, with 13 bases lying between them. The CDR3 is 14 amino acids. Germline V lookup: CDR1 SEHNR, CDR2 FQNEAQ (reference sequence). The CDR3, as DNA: TGTGCCAGCAGCGTCCGGGACATCACCTACGAGCAGTACTTC. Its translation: CASSVRDITYEQYF. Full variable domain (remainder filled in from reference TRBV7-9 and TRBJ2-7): DTGVSQNPRHKITKRGQNVTFRCDPISEHNRLYWYRQTLGQGPEFLTYFQNEAQLEKSRLLSDRFSAERPKGSFSTLEIQRTEQGDSAMYLCASSVRDITYEQYFGPGTRLTVT.

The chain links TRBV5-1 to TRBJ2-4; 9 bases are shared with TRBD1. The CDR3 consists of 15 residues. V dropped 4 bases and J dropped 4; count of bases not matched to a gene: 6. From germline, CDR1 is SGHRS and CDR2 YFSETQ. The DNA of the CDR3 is TGCGCCAGCAGCCATAGGGACAGGGAAAAAAACATTCAGTACTTC. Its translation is CASSHRDREKNIQYF.

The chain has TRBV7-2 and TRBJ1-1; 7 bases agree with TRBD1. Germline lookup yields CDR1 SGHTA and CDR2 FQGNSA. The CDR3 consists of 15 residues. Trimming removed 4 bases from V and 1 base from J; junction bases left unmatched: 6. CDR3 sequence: CASSSRGQKNTEAFF. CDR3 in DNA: TGTGCCAGCAGCTCTCGGGGACAGAAGAACACTGAAGCTTTCTTT.

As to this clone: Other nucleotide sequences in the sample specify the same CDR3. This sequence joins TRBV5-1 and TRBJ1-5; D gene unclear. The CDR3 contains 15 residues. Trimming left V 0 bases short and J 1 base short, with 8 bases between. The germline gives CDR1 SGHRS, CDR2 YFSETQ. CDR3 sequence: CASSLEGGSNQPQHF. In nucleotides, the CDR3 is TGCGCCAGCAGCTTGGAGGGAGGGAGCAATCAGCCCCAGCATTTT.

CDR3 nucleotide sequence: TGTGCCAGCAGTGGAGGTCTAGCGGGGGGGCACTTTGATGTGCAGTTCTTC. This translates into CASSGGLAGGHFDVQFF. The chain links TRBV2 to TRBJ2-1, with TRBD2 matching over 12 bases. CDR1 SNHLY and CDR2 FYNNEI come from the germline V gene. This CDR3 contains 17 residues. With V trimmed by 4 bases and J by 12 bases, 16 bases remained unmatched.

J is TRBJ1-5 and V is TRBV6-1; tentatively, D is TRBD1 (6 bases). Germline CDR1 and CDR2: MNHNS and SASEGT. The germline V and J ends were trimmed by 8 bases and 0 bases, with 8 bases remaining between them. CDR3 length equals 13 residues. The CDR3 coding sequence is TGTGCCAGCGAGGGACATAGCAATCAGCCCCAGCATTTT. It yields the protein CASEGHSNQPQHF.

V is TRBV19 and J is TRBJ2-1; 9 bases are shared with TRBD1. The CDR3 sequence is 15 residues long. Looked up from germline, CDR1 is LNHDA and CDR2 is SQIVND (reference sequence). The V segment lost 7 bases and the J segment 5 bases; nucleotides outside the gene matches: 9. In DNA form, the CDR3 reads TGTGCCAGTACCTCGGGACAGGGACCCAACAATGAGCAGTTCTTC. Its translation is CASTSGQGPNNEQFF.

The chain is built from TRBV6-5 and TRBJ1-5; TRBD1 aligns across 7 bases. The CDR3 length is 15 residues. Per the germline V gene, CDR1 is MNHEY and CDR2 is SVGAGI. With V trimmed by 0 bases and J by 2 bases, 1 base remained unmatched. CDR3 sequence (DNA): TGTGCCAGCAGTTACTCCGGGACAGGCAATCAGCCCCAGCATTTT. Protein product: CASSYSGTGNQPQHF.

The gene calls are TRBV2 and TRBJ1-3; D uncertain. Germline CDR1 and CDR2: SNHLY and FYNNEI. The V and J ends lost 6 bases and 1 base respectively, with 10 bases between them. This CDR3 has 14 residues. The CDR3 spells CASRQQLSGNTIYF. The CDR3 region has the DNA TGTGCCAGCAGACAACAGTTATCTGGAAACACCATATATTTT.

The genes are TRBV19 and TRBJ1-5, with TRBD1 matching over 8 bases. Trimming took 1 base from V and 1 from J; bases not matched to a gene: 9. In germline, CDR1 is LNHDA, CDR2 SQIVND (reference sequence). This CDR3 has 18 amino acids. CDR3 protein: CASSIALKTGASNQPQHF. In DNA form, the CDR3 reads TGTGCCAGTAGTATAGCCCTTAAGACAGGGGCAAGCAATCAGCCCCAGCATTTT.

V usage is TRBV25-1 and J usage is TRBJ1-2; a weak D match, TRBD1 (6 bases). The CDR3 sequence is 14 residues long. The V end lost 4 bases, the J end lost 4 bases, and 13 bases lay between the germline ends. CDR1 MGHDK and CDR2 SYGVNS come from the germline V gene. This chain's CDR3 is CASSVSTGTYGYTF. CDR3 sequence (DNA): TGTGCCAGCAGTGTGTCGACAGGTACCTATGGCTACACCTTC.

This CDR3 reads CASSSPGLLTGELFF. Written as DNA, the CDR3 is TGTGCCAGCAGCTCGCCGGGACTTCTCACCGGGGAGCTGTTTTTT. V gene TRBV5-6 combines with J gene TRBJ2-2; perhaps TRBD2 as D (6 bases). Trimming stripped 3 bases from V and 4 bases from J, with 13 bases between. Germline loops: CDR1 SGHDT, CDR2 YYEEEE. The CDR3 contains 15 residues.

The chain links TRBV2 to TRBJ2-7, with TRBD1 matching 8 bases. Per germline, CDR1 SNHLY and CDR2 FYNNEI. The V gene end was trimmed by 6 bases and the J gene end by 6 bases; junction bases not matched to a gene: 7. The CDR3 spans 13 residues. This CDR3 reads CASRDREIGEQYF. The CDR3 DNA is TGTGCCAGCAGGGACAGGGAAATAGGCGAGCAGTACTTC.

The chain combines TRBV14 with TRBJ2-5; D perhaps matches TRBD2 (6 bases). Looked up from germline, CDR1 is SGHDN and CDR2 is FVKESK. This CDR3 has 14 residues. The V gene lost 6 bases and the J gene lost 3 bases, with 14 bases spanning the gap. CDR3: CASSWRGREETQYF. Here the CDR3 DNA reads TGTGCCAGCAGTTGGCGGGGTCGAGAAGAGACCCAGTACTTC.

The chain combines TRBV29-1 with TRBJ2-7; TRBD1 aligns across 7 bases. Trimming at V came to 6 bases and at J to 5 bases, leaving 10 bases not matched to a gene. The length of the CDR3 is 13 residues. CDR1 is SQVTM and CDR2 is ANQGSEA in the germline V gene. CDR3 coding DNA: TGCAGCGTCGCTACAGGGGTAAGGCACGAGCAGTACTTC. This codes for CSVATGVRHEQYF.

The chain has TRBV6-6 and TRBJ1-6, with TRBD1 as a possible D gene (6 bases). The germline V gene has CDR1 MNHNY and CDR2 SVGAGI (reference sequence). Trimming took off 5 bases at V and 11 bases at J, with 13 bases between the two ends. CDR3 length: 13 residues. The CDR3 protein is CASSEGRGAPLHF. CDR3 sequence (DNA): TGTGCCAGCAGTGAGGGCAGGGGAGCACCCCTCCACTTT.

CDR3: CSARVSGGTDTQYF. CDR3 bases: TGCAGCGCAAGGGTTAGCGGGGGCACAGATACGCAGTATTTT. J is TRBJ2-3 and V is TRBV29-1, with 8 bases lining up with TRBD2. The V segment lost 7 bases and the J segment 1 base; nucleotides outside the gene matches: 7. The CDR3 is 14 amino acids. Germline CDR1 and CDR2: SQVTM and ANQGSEA.

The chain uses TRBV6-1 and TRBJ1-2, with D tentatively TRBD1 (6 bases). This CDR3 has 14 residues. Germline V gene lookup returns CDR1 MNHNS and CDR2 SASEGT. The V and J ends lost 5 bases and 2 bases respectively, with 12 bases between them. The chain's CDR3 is CASSRTDKNYGYTF. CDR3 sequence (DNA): TGTGCCAGCAGTCGGACAGACAAAAACTATGGCTACACCTTC.

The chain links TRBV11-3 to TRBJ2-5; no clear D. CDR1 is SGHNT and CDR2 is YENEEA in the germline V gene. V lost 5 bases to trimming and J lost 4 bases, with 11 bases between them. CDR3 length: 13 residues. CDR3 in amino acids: CASSTWAGETQYF. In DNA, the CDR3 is TGTGCCAGCAGCACCTGGGCAGGAGAGACCCAGTACTTC. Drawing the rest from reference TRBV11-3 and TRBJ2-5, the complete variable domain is EAGVVQSPRYKIIEKKQPVAFWCNPISGHNTLYWYLQNLGQGPELLIRYENEEAVDDSQLPKDRFSAERLKGVDSTLKIQPAELGDSAVYLCASSTWAGETQYFGPGTRLLVL.

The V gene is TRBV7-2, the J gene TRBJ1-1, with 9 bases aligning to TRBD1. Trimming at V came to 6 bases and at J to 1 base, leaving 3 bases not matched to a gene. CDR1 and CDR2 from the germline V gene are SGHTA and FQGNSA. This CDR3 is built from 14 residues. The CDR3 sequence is CASRLTGGNTEAFF. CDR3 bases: TGTGCCAGCAGATTGACAGGGGGGAACACTGAAGCTTTCTTT.

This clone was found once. The CDR3 sequence is CASSELTGFMNTEAFF. CDR3 coding DNA: TGTGCCAGCAGTGAATTGACAGGGTTTATGAACACTGAAGCTTTCTTT. The chain couples TRBV6-1 to TRBJ1-1; TRBD1 agrees at 7 bases. The junction had 6 bases not matched to a gene; V was cut back by 2 bases and J by 0 bases. The CDR3 is 16 amino acids. In germline, CDR1 is MNHNS, CDR2 SASEGT.

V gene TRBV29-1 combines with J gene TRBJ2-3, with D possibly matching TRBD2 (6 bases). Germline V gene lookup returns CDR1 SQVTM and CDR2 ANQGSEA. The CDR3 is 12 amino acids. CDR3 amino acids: CAGSPSTDTQYF. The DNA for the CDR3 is TGCGCGGGGAGCCCGAGCACAGATACGCAGTATTTT.